These T cell receptor beta chains were read from a single sample in a study of T cell responses to AZD1222 COVID-19 vaccine. Clones were read by immunoSEQ multiplex PCR, and TCRdb kept only the in-frame ones, dropping some. The sample has 100,000 to 150,000 clones; 89% are singletons. The source material was peripheral blood, sampled on day 0 of AZD1222 vaccination. These TCRs come from an adult in good health. CDR3s include the opening cysteine and the closing phenylalanine or tryptophan. Each record gives: clone size, J gene, V gene, D gene, CDR3 protein, CDR3 DNA. The D gene is left open where the match is weak. Size is omitted from some rows. Given values are once, few, many or a class for expanded clones.

size: -
J: TRBJ2-5
V: TRBV5-1
D: -
CDR3: CASSLQETQYF
DNA: TGCGCCAGCAGCCTCCAAGAGACCCAGTACTTC

size: -
J: TRBJ1-1
V: TRBV5-6
D: TRBD1
CDR3: CASRHRGRSGYTEAFF
DNA: TGTGCCAGCAGACACAGGGGGAGGTCGGGTTACACTGAAGCTTTCTTT

size: -
J: TRBJ2-5
V: TRBV25-1
D: -
CDR3: CASRQGLETQYF
DNA: TGTGCCAGCAGGCAAGGGCTTGAGACCCAGTACTTC

size: -
J: TRBJ1-5
V: TRBV4-1
D: -
CDR3: CASSQDPQASNQPQHF
DNA: TGCGCCAGCAGCCAAGATCCACAGGCTAGCAATCAGCCCCAGCATTTT

size: few
J: TRBJ1-5
V: TRBV2
D: -
CDR3: CASRELLDQPQHF
DNA: TGTGCCAGCAGGGAGCTTTTGGATCAGCCCCAGCATTTT

size: -
J: TRBJ2-3
V: TRBV5-1
D: TRBD2
CDR3: CASIAGGTNPDTQYF
DNA: TGCGCCAGCATAGCGGGGGGGACGAACCCAGATACGCAGTATTTT

size: -
J: TRBJ1-1
V: TRBV5-5
D: -
CDR3: CASSLDSMNTEAFF
DNA: TGTGCCAGCAGCTTGGACAGCATGAACACTGAAGCTTTCTTT

size: -
J: TRBJ2-3
V: TRBV11-2
D: TRBD2
CDR3: CASRSSGGANTQYF
DNA: TGTGCCAGCAGGAGTAGCGGGGGGGCAAATACGCAGTATTTT

size: -
J: TRBJ2-3
V: TRBV7-8
D: -
CDR3: CASSLDSGEIDTQYF
DNA: TGTGCCAGCAGCTTAGACTCTGGGGAAATAGATACGCAGTATTTT

size: -
J: TRBJ1-1
V: TRBV3-1/TRBV3-2
D: -
CDR3: CASSQTYRDTEAFF
DNA: TGTGCCAGCAGCCAAACGTACAGGGACACTGAAGCTTTCTTT

size: -
J: TRBJ2-7
V: TRBV19
D: -
CDR3: CASTRSDYEQYF
DNA: TGTGCCAGTACCAGATCGGACTACGAGCAGTACTTC

size: -
J: TRBJ1-2
V: TRBV30
D: -
CDR3: CAWSDGSGDYGYTF
DNA: TGTGCCTGGAGTGACGGGTCCGGGGACTATGGCTACACCTTC

size: -
J: TRBJ1-4
V: TRBV2
D: -
CDR3: CASSERVRGEKLFF
DNA: TGTGCCAGCAGTGAAAGGGTCAGGGGAGAAAAACTGTTTTTT

size: -
J: TRBJ2-2
V: TRBV30
D: -
CDR3: CAWSSGGELFF
DNA: TGTGCCTGGAGTTCGGGCGGGGAGCTGTTTTTT

size: once
J: TRBJ1-1
V: TRBV2
D: -
CDR3: CASNRMNTEAFF
DNA: TGTGCCAGCAACCGAATGAACACTGAAGCTTTCTTT

size: -
J: TRBJ1-1
V: TRBV30
D: TRBD1
CDR3: CAWSVPIGQVREAFF
DNA: TGTGCCTGGAGTGTACCCATCGGACAGGTTCGAGAAGCTTTCTTT

size: -
J: TRBJ2-2
V: TRBV3-1/TRBV3-2
D: -
CDR3: CASSPPMNTGELFF
DNA: TGTGCCAGCAGCCCCCCCATGAACACCGGGGAGCTGTTTTTT

size: once
J: TRBJ1-5
V: TRBV5-8
D: TRBD1
CDR3: CASSRAGTGFQPQHF
DNA: TGTGCCAGCAGCCGCGCCGGGACAGGGTTTCAGCCCCAGCATTTT

size: -
J: TRBJ1-1
V: TRBV2
D: -
CDR3: CASSKSVAAFF
DNA: TGTGCCAGCAGTAAAAGCGTGGCCGCTTTCTTT

size: -
J: TRBJ1-3
V: TRBV15
D: TRBD1
CDR3: CATSSDRGYGNTIYF
DNA: TGTGCCACCAGCTCTGACAGGGGGTATGGAAACACCATATATTTT

size: -
J: TRBJ1-3
V: TRBV25-1
D: -
CDR3: CASSDGTSGNTIYF
DNA: TGTGCCAGCAGTGACGGTACCTCTGGAAACACCATATATTTT

size: -
J: TRBJ2-2
V: TRBV7-9
D: -
CDR3: CASKQPGVELFF
DNA: TGTGCCAGCAAACAACCTGGTGTGGAGCTGTTTTTT

size: -
J: TRBJ2-7
V: TRBV7-6
D: -
CDR3: CASSIESDAYEQYF
DNA: TGTGCCAGCAGCATAGAGTCCGATGCTTACGAGCAGTACTTC

size: -
J: TRBJ1-6
V: TRBV5-4
D: -
CDR3: CASSLDPRGDSPLHF
DNA: TGTGCCAGCAGCTTGGACCCGCGAGGCGATTCACCCCTCCACTTT

size: few
J: TRBJ1-1
V: TRBV27
D: -
CDR3: CASKVQGDTEAFF
DNA: TGTGCCAGCAAGGTACAGGGAGACACTGAAGCTTTCTTT

size: -
J: TRBJ1-5
V: TRBV5-1
D: -
CDR3: CASSLMSGVQPQHF
DNA: TGCGCCAGCAGCTTGATGTCAGGGGTTCAGCCCCAGCATTTT

size: -
J: TRBJ2-1
V: TRBV6-5
D: -
CDR3: CASTSTGLNFNEQFF
DNA: TGTGCCAGCACTAGCACGGGACTGAACTTCAATGAGCAGTTCTTC

size: -
J: TRBJ2-7
V: TRBV19
D: TRBD1
CDR3: CASSHPGQATYEQYF
DNA: TGTGCCAGTAGTCACCCGGGACAGGCAACCTACGAGCAGTACTTC

size: -
J: TRBJ2-1
V: TRBV7-9
D: -
CDR3: CASSGRSSYNEQFF
DNA: TGTGCCAGCAGCGGCCGAAGCTCCTACAATGAGCAGTTCTTC

size: -
J: TRBJ2-3
V: TRBV5-5
D: TRBD1
CDR3: CASSLTGQGHQDTQYF
DNA: TGTGCCAGCAGCCTGACCGGACAGGGGCATCAGGATACGCAGTATTTT

size: -
J: TRBJ2-2
V: TRBV7-6
D: TRBD1
CDR3: CASSLDRSNTGELFF
DNA: TGTGCCAGCAGCCTGGACAGGTCGAACACCGGGGAGCTGTTTTTT